The entry below describes one TCR beta chain. Its binding antigen is unknown. The cohort comprised 670 or so healthy bone marrow donors. All cohort members were sampled while nominally healthy, although unrecorded immune exposures were likely present. The donor was CMV seropositive and belonged to the group of 250 to 350 seropositive cohort members. A peripheral blood sample was collected from each donor, and TCR beta sequencing was performed on peripheral blood mononuclear cells. The Qiagen DNeasy Blood Extraction Kit was used to extract genomic DNA from the blood cell samples. These data belong to a study of cytomegalovirus exposure and HLA in healthy donors (dated by TCRdb to between 2016 and 2019). For context, the study as a whole: According to an earlier analysis of 550 to 750 of the donors, some 170 million T cells yielded 90 million to 130 million unique TCR beta sequences and about 300 Gb of sequence data. In the later analysis, no new phenotypic data were used to find candidate immune exposures; instead, reliance was placed on TCR beta sequences and their occurrence across donors. The study aimed to test whether signatures of past pathogen exposure could be identified by cataloging public T cell receptors. An early release covering roughly 580 HLA-typed donors comprised approximately 300 gigabases of sequencing data and about 90 million unique TCR sequences. All discovery cohort repertoires had been generated using a single sequencing platform. A later analysis re-analyzed previously published TCR beta repertoires from 550 to 700 donors and added high-resolution HLA genotyping to study TCR occurrence patterns. Besides the first cohort of 666 subjects, a separate validation cohort made up of 95 to 150 different subjects was used. About five DR-DQ haplotypes were treated as single units for association and clustering because of strong linkage in the cohort. The number of donors typed differed by locus, with about 629-640 for A, B, C, DRB1 and DQB1, about 500 for DQA1, 600 to 610 for DPA1, and some 470 for DPB1. An earlier analysis of some 600 of the donors applied high-throughput TCR beta sequencing to assess whether each TCR beta V gene segment acted as functional or pseudogenic. Donor age, sex, ethnicity and CMV serostatus were collected together with the repertoire data. HLA typing covered class I and class II loci at four-digit resolution. The genetic ancestry cluster associated with self-reported Caucasian donors included about four fifths of the roughly 410 genotyped donors. A later genetic analysis took genome-wide SNP genotypes for about 65% of the 666 donors and used that subset as a discovery cohort. Using immunosequencing, the study profiled T cell repertoires from roughly 650 subjects and related those repertoires to cytomegalovirus serostatus. On average, about 200,000 unique TCR beta nucleotide sequences were sequenced per donor among some 430 genotyped donors of the cohort, with about 17% of those sequences being non-productive. High-throughput TCR immunosequencing, statistical association of individual TCRs with disease status, and machine learning were combined to predict cytomegalovirus infection status.

Overall study results and their limits: Only TCR beta chains were sequenced in this cohort, and the absence of alpha or paired-chain data limited detectable features. Strong co-occurrence of HLA alleles, especially DR and DQ, made assigning TCR associations to individual alleles difficult. Because HLA typing was unavailable for some donors at each locus, only the typed subset was used in association tests. According to a later analysis, TCR association rates differed among HLA loci, with DRB1 alleles showing the most associated TCRs and HLA-C alleles showing the fewest. Compared with the roughly 700-donor mean, donors in an Asian-associated ancestry cluster had fewer N-insertions in productive TCRs, according to a later genetic analysis. The study listed 150 to 200 TCR beta chains as associated with cytomegalovirus. Cytomegalovirus status was reported to be diagnosed by the classifier with high specificity and sensitivity in both the original and validation cohorts. Several of the top co-occurrence clusters appeared to be linked to parvovirus B19, influenza, CMV and Epstein-Barr virus, according to a later analysis. Linkage disequilibrium might explain the correlated functional status among segregating V segments, but an unknown experimental factor could not be excluded. Most TCR sequences were seen in very few donors, while some public TCRs were found in many individuals. In a later analysis, HLA-associated TCR beta chains showed more clonal expansion and lower generation probabilities than non-associated chains that were equally common. The 87-base-pair reads could not distinguish some IMGT-functional V segments, including TRBV6-2 and TRBV6-3, so those segments were excluded. A group of highly shared sequence variants was considered likely to be a technical artifact of the sequencing pipeline. Because counts were too low, about 18 rarely observed V segments, including chromosome 9 orphons, were excluded from the earlier analysis of several hundred of the donors. Specific HLA alleles were associated with some 15,000 TCR beta sequences at a false discovery rate of 0.05 in a later analysis. Roughly uniform sequencing depth across donors was assumed in presence/absence analyses, although this assumption may not hold. In an earlier analysis of several hundred of the donors, most TCR beta V segments were observed in productive rearrangements about 87% or about 30% of the time, broadly matching IMGT annotations. The only immune exposure information available for the cohort was CMV serostatus. Three of the identified cytomegalovirus-associated TCR beta chains were confirmed in vitro to be specific for cytomegalovirus antigens. A further reported finding was that TCR beta sequences accurately predicted the HLA-A and HLA-B alleles for most subjects in the first cohort. In a later genetic analysis, a missense DCLRE1C variant was associated with V-gene and J-gene trimming of TCR beta chains, and the association was replicated in an independent cohort. In a later analysis, most CMV-associated TCR beta chains were found to appear HLA-restricted, with HLA associations seemingly driven largely by CMV exposure. It was suggested by the authors that the approach could potentially be generalized to other disease states and immunological phenotypes.

Receptor libraries were prepared by the immunoSEQ multiplex PCR assay. A mixture of 60 forward primers for TCR Vbeta segments and 13 reverse primers for TCR Jbeta segments was used in the multiplex PCR. A multiplex PCR assay on genomic DNA amplified the CDR3 region of rearranged TCR beta genes. The Illumina HiSeq System was used to sequence the amplified TCR beta libraries as 87-base-pair reads. The authors processed their data as follows. A later analysis tallied about 77 million unique TCR beta chains across the 666 repertoires, and approximately 12 million of those chains were shared by two or more donors. Raw reads were error-corrected and collapsed into unique sequences by a nearest-neighbor algorithm in which closely related sequences were merged to remove PCR and sequencing errors. Alignment of CDR3 sequences to IMGT reference sequences was used to assign V, D and J gene segments. For a sequence to be retained, at least a six-nucleotide match to both a V gene segment and a J gene segment was required. A rearrangement was called productive if the CDR3 had no stop codons and remained in frame with V and J, and every other rearrangement was called non-productive. CDR3 was defined by IMGT convention, running from the second conserved V-encoded cysteine to the conserved J-encoded phenylalanine. The earlier analysis of about 640 of the donors excluded any sequence lacking an unambiguous match to a single V gene segment. An earlier analysis of 587 of the donors called V segments functional above 56.7% productive rearrangements and segregating when the between-donor standard deviation exceeded 5%. To diagnose cytomegalovirus status from the catalog of TCR beta chain sequences, a statistical classification framework was built. In a later analysis, TCR nucleotide sequences were compared against IMGT/GENE-DB human TR gene sequences so that V and J genes could be assigned. In a later analysis, CDR3 sequences and most-parsimonious VDJ recombination scenarios were assigned using the TCRdist pipeline. In a later analysis, every TCR beta chain was defined by the combination of its CDR3 amino acid sequence and its V-gene family, and reads without a unique V-gene family were dropped. A later analysis removed 500 to 650 highly shared, low-generation-probability nucleotide sequences to deal with suspected cross-contamination and a sequencing artifact. In a later analysis, a clonal expansion index was calculated for each public chain from normalized within-repertoire ranks of inferred template counts. In a later analysis, generation probabilities were computed with a VDJ recombination model fitted to out-of-frame rearrangements, and the resulting probabilities were checked against IGoR. In a later analysis, TCR-TCR, TCR-HLA and TCR-CMV co-occurrence was scored with hypergeometric tests, and a repertoire-size bias correction was applied to TCR pairs. To estimate false discovery rates, a later analysis permuted the HLA or CMV assignments 20 times. In a later analysis, co-occurring TCRs were grouped with DBSCAN, and TCRdist sequence similarity was added when clustering was performed within HLA-allele-positive subsets. Co-occurrence clustering excluded repertoires with fewer than 30,000 or more than 120,000 public chains, plus five with anomalous nucleotide sharing. As stored in TCRdb, this immuneACCESS dataset retains in-frame rearrangements with V and J assigned. A fraction of the clones does not appear; measured against another copy, unresolved V genes explain less than half of the discrepancy, and the remainder lacks a known reason. V and J calls and clone size come straight from that table; D and trimming were deduced from the DNA. In this sample's table one finds fewer than 85,000 clones. Clones ranked in the top ten supply approximately 4.5% of the sample.

The germline V gene encodes CDR1 MRHNA and CDR2 SNTAGT. V and J are trimmed by 10 bases and 6 bases, and the gene matches miss 13 bases of the junction. The CDR3 runs 15 residues from the cysteine to the phenylalanine. Just the 45-base CDR3 DNA is kept, in frame starting at base 1. The chain joins TRBV6-4 to TRBJ2-7; 12 bases in the middle match TRBD2. This receptor was obtained from a woman between 40 and 55 years old in good health and CMV-seropositive. The specimen sequenced was PBMCs. The encoded CDR3 is CAISSGRAVIGEQYF. The DNA sequence is TGTGCCATCTCTAGCGGGAGGGCTGTGATCGGCGAGCAGTACTTC.